This entry lists 6 T cell receptor beta chains sequenced from one sample in a study of cytomegalovirus exposure and HLA in healthy donors. 60 Vbeta and 13 Jbeta primers were used in PCR. The table came from immunoSEQ multiplex PCR; TCRdb's copy has only in-frame clones and leaves some out. The listing records around 140,000 clones. The specimen sequenced was PBMCs. Source of these receptors: a male donor in good health and CMV-seronegative.

The J gene is TRBJ2-7, the V gene TRBV6-5, with 7 positions matching TRBD1. V gave up 4 bases and J gave up 11 bases; unmatched junction bases: 8. Germline-derived CDR1 and CDR2 are MNHEY and SVGAGI. The CDR3 has 12 residues. CDR3 sequence (DNA): TGTGCCAGCAGTTTATTAGGGGACAGAGAGTACTTC. Translating gives CASSLLGDREYF.

This chain connects TRBV11-2 to TRBJ2-4; TRBD2 agrees at 11 bases. CDR3 length equals 19 residues. The V and J ends lost 5 bases and 2 bases, in that order; junction bases with no gene match: 14. Germline V CDR1 and CDR2: SGHAT, FQNNGV. CDR3 sequence reads: CASSPPPSGGLGTKNIQYF. CDR3 DNA sequence: TGTGCCAGCAGCCCCCCGCCTAGCGGGGGGTTAGGTACCAAAAACATTCAGTACTTC.

CDR3 in DNA: TGCGCCAGCAGCTTGGGGGACAGGGGTGGGAACGAGCAGTACTTC. Protein sequence: CASSLGDRGGNEQYF. The V call is TRBV5-1, the J call TRBJ2-7; TRBD1 matches at 10 bases. V lost 0 bases and J lost 5; bases outside the gene matches: 5. Germline CDR1 SGHRS, CDR2 YFSETQ. This CDR3 has 15 amino acids.

V is TRBV27 and J is TRBJ2-2, with TRBD2 as a possible D gene (5 bases). V lost 3 bases and J 1 base, leaving 12 bases between the germline ends. CDR1 MNHEY and CDR2 SMNVEV come from the germline V gene (reference sequence). The CDR3 is 16 amino acids. The CDR3 sequence is CASSFLADLNTGELFF. DNA for the CDR3: TGTGCCAGCAGTTTCCTAGCAGACCTGAACACCGGGGAGCTGTTTTTT.

This chain's CDR3 is CASSQENSGTGELFF. CDR3 coding DNA: TGCGCCAGCAGCCAAGAAAATAGCGGGACCGGGGAGCTGTTTTTT. V gene TRBV4-1 combines with J gene TRBJ2-2; 7 bases line up with TRBD2. The CDR3 runs 15 residues. CDR1 is MGHRA, CDR2 YSYEKL, per germline. J was trimmed by 5 bases and V by 0 bases; bases with no gene match: 3.

The V call is TRBV7-2, the J call TRBJ1-5; weak D call: TRBD1 (6 bases). The CDR3 has 16 amino acids. V shed 5 bases and J shed 7 bases, with 21 bases lying between them. The germline CDR1 and CDR2 sequences are SGHTA and FQGNSA. The CDR3 DNA is TGTGCCAGCAGCCCCACACCAGGGGTTCTGGGGCAGCCCCAGCATTTT. The encoded protein is CASSPTPGVLGQPQHF. Full variable domain (missing parts from reference TRBV7-2 and TRBJ1-5): GAGVSQSPSNKVTEKGKDVELRCDPISGHTALYWYRQSLGQGLEFLIYFQGNSAPDKSGLPSDRFSAERTGGSVSTLTIQRTQQEDSAVYLCASSPTPGVLGQPQHFGDGTRLSIL.